Sequencing of this TCR beta chain was carried out in a study of shared clonotypes between healthy human individuals (dated by TCRdb to about 2020). Turning to the overall study: Three men and two women, aged 18 to 49 years, made up the cohort. For each donor, CD4 naive and CD4 memory were each given three plates, CD8 naive was given two plates, and CD8 memory was given one plate. The study deeply sequenced blood TCR repertoires of several healthy adults to estimate repertoire size and the extent of clonotype sharing between individuals. To increase sequencing depth and limit assay-specific biases, different laboratories used diverse techniques to prepare libraries and sequence TCR repertoires. Each donor's leukapheresis produced roughly between roughly 0.94 and 9.5 billion PBMCs. Summary of the overall study and its limitations: Only blood was sampled, and tissue TCR repertoires likely differ from those in blood. Based on pairwise subsampling, the degree of clonotype sharing among donors was expected to be affected by sequencing depth. Compared with non-shared clonotypes, clonotypes shared by all four sorted-subset donors had higher generation probabilities. The genetic and exposure-history diversity represented was limited by the small number of donors. Rarefaction of sorted-subset datasets indicated incomplete sequencing despite the large sequencing depth. Naive subsets generally had larger estimated clonotype richness than memory subsets. Sharing across a few donors was observed for roughly 5.4% of naive CD4, less than 4% of naive CD8, 2% to 2.5% of memory CD4, and roughly 0.4% of memory CD8 clonotypes.

The donors were healthy, HIV-negative adults with no recently reported acute infections or vaccinations. Every donor was a Caucasian adult residing in Nashville, Tennessee, USA. CD4+ T cells were enriched by magnetic negative selection, after which naive cells were positively selected on CD45RA and the negative fraction was taken as the memory subset. Blood was collected by leukapheresis, and PBMCs were isolated by Ficoll-Histopaque density gradient centrifugation and then cryopreserved in liquid nitrogen vapor phase. Purity and quantity of every magnetically sorted T cell population were checked by analytical flow cytometry. From each sorted fraction, genomic DNA was isolated and quantified by UV absorbance on a Nanodrop 2000c. Concerning this clone itself: No antigen is known for it. Base qualities are not at hand, and no much larger clone is one base apart.

Using the deep immunoSEQ assay, multiplex PCR amplified TCR CDR3 regions from genomic DNA. Extracted genomic DNA from each cell subset was distributed evenly across all wells of several immunoSEQ 96-well plates, and each plate was treated as a replicate. Each replicate PCR for sorted subsets received around 0.2 ug genomic DNA, equal to some 32,000 T cell genomes. Purified libraries were measured with a Qubit 3.0 fluorometer, size-checked on a Bioanalyzer 2100, and measured again with the KAPA Library Quantification kit. Every immunoSEQ 96-well plate was sequenced on a dedicated single-read 150-cycle Illumina NextSeq 550 flow cell. On the study's bioinformatics: The immunoSEQ output contained only junctional sequences without quality scores, so filtering could not match that applied to full-length reads. To assign V/J genes and CDR3, sequences were annotated against IMGT germline references using PyIR, a Python wrapper for IgBLAST v1.9. Reads were removed for weak V/J assignments (E-value above 1e-6), missing CDR3, stop codons, out-of-frame junctions, or ambiguous translated residues. V3J clonotypes were defined as sequences sharing an identical inferred V gene, J gene, and CDR3 amino acid sequence. The percentage overlap between two repertoires was calculated by dividing the number of shared unique clonotypes by the size of the smaller repertoire. Repertoire richness was assessed with RTK rarefaction, the Chao1 estimator, and Recon v2.1 estimates of unobserved clonotypes. For all TCRbeta clonotypes obtained by the gDNA method from several donors, generation probabilities were computed with OLGA. Drawn from immuneACCESS, this table holds only the in-frame rearrangements with V and J called that TCRdb kept. Clones are partly lost; checked studies trace under half to an unresolved V gene and leave the rest unexplained. V and J calls and clone size follow that table, whereas D and trimming were derived from the DNA. Present in this sample are about 2.4 million clones, roughly 93% of which were seen just once. The ten largest clones take up about 0.38% of the sample.

What was sequenced was naive CD4+ T cells from PBMCs. The sample's cell subset or site, from its label and the paper: CD45RA+ positively selected. This clonotype was obtained from a man aged 18 to 29 in good health. Some clones in this sample may be carry-over from other donors' samples.

This receptor has the CDR3 CASKPGQQNEKLFF. The nucleotide sequence is given as TGTGCCAGCAAACCCGGACAGCAGAATGAAAAACTGTTTTTT. The chain links TRBV6-5 with TRBJ1-4; TRBD1 could be the D gene, as 6 bases match. The germline V gene supplies CDR1 MNHEY and CDR2 SVGAGI. Trimming costs V 7 bases and J 5 bases, and their ends lie 14 bases apart. The CDR3 contains 14 residues, cysteine and phenylalanine counted. Left in the record is the CDR3 DNA by itself, 42 bases read in frame from the first base.